This TCR beta chain was sequenced in a study of beta chain features in type 1 diabetes. This CDR3 region has 14 residues. The V and J ends lost 1 base and 6 bases, in that order; junction bases with no gene match: 3. Germline V lookup: CDR1 SGHTA, CDR2 FQGNSA. Sorting gave populations that all exceeded 98% purity. Reverse transcribing all isolated RNA meant expressed TCRB transcripts were sequenced. Naive, central memory and regulatory T cell samples yielded about 4 million reads on average. Using immunoSEQ multiplex PCR, the repertoire was profiled, and TCRdb retains in-frame clones only, with some absent. The sample includes about 370,000 clones, more than 13% seen only once; the top ten take approximately 0.02%.

Sequencing input: naive CD4+ T cells from blood. The receptor comes from a woman between 18 and 30 years old in good health. V and J are TRBV7-2 and TRBJ2-1; 7 bases align to TRBD1. DNA of the CDR3: TGTGCCAGCAGCTTAGAACAGGGGATCAATGAGCAGTTCTTC. Translating gives CASSLEQGINEQFF. The whole variable domain, filled in from reference TRBV7-2 and TRBJ2-1, reads GAGVSQSPSNKVTEKGKDVELRCDPISGHTALYWYRQSLGQGLEFLIYFQGNSAPDKSGLPSDRFSAERTGGSVSTLTIQRTQQEDSAVYLCASSLEQGINEQFFGPGTRLTVL.